This T cell receptor beta chain was captured in a study of cytomegalovirus exposure and HLA in healthy donors. A note on this clone: Its matching antigen is unknown. Additional DNA sequences in this sample encode the identical CDR3.

Study results and caveats: Follow-up analysis seemed to connect common viral pathogens with several of the most significant clusters identified. Highly shared sequence variants in one cluster were likely a sequencing artifact. Prediction of most subjects' HLA-A and HLA-B alleles by TCR beta sequences was reportedly accurate.

Researchers ran the PCR with 60 Vbeta and 13 Jbeta primers. Repertoires were generated with immunoSEQ multiplex PCR, while TCRdb's copy carries only in-frame clones and drops some. The table records about 160,000 clones, 55% to 70% of them present only once. The TCR originated in an older woman in good health and CMV-seropositive. Material for sequencing was PBMCs.

CDR3 bases: TGTGCCAGCAGCCTGGATCTAGTAGCGGGAGGGATAGAGACCCAGTACTTC. Its protein product is CASSLDLVAGGIETQYF. The V gene is TRBV7-2, the J gene TRBJ2-5, with TRBD2 identical over 11 bases. This CDR3 contains 17 residues. Germline values: CDR1 SGHTA, CDR2 FQGNSA. The J segment lost 4 bases and the V segment lost 5 bases, leaving 12 bases of the junction unmatched.